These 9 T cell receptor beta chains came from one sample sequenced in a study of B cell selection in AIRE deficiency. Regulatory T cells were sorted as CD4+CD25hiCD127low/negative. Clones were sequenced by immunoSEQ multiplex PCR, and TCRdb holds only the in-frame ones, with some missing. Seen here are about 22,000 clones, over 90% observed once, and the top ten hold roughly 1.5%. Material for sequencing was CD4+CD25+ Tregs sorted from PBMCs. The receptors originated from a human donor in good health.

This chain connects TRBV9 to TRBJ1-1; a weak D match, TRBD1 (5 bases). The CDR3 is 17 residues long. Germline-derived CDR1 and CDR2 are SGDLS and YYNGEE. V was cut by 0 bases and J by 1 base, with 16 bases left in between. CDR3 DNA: TGTGCCAGCAGCGTAGGTATGGGGGAGGGGCCGAACACTGAAGCTTTCTTT. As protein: CASSVGMGEGPNTEAFF.

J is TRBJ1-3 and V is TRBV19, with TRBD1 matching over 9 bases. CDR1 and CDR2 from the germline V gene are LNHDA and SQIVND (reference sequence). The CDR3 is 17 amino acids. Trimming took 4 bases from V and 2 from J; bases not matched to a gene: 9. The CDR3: CASSTTGTGSPGNTIYF. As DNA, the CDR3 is TGTGCCAGTAGTACAACCGGGACAGGGAGCCCTGGAAACACCATATATTTT.

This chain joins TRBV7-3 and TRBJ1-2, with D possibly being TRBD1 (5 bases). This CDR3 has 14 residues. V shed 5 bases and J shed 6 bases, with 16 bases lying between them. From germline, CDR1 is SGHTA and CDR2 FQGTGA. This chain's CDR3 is CASSEDRDLHGYTF. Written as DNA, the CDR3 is TGTGCCAGCAGCGAAGACCGGGACCTCCATGGCTACACCTTC. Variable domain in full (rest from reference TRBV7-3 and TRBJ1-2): GAGVSQTPSNKVTEKGKYVELRCDPISGHTALYWYRQSLGQGPEFLIYFQGTGAADDSGLPNDRFFAVRPEGSVSTLKIQRTERGDSAVYLCASSEDRDLHGYTFGSGTRLTVV.

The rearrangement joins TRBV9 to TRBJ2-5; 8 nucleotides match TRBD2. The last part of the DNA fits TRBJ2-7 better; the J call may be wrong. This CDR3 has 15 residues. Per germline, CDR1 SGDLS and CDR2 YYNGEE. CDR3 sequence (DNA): TGTGCCAGCAGCGTAGGCGGGAGGAGCTCCTACGAGCAGTACTTC. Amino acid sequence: CASSVGGRSSYEQYF.

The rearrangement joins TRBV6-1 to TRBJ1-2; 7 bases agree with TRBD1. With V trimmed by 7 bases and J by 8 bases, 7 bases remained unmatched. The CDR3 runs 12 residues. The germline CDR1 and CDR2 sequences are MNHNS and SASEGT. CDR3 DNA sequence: TGTGCCAGCACCCTAACAGGGGACGGCTACACCTTC. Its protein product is CASTLTGDGYTF.

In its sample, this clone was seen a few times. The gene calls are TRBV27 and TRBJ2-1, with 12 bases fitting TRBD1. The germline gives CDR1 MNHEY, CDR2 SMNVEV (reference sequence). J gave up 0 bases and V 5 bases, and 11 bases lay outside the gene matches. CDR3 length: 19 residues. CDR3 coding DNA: TGTGCCAGCAGTATCCGGGACAGGGGGCAAGCGAGCTCCTACAATGAGCAGTTCTTC. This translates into CASSIRDRGQASSYNEQFF.

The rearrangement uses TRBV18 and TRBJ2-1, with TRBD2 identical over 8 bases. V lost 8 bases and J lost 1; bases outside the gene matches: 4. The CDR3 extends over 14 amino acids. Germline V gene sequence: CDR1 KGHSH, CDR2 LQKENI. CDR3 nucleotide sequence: TGTGCCAGCACTACTAGCGGTTCCTACAATGAGCAGTTCTTC. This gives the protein CASTTSGSYNEQFF.

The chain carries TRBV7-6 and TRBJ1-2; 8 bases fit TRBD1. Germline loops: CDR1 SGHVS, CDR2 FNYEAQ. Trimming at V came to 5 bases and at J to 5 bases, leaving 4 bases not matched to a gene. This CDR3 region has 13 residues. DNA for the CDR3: TGTGCCAGCAGCCGGACAGGGTTATATGGCTACACCTTC. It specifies CASSRTGLYGYTF. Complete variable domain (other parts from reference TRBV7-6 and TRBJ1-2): GAGVSQSPRYKVTKRGQDVALRCDPISGHVSLYWYRQALGQGPEFLTYFNYEAQQDKSGLPNDRFSAERPEGSISTLTIQRTEQRDSAMYRCASSRTGLYGYTFGSGTRLTVV.

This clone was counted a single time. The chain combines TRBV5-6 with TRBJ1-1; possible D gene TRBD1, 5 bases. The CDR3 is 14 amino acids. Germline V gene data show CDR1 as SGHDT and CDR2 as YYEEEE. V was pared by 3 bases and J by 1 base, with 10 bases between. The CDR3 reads CASSSWTTNTEAFF. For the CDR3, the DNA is TGTGCCAGCAGCTCGTGGACAACGAACACTGAAGCTTTCTTT.